This T cell receptor (beta chain) was identified during a study of blood T cell repertoires in COVID-19. Study-wide background: The origin of the acute and convalescent COVID-19 samples was the United States, Italy and Spain. The cDNA or gDNA used as material had been derived from T cells, B-cell-depleted T cells, or PBMCs.

This clone appeared a single time. Authors' processing steps: Amplification with reference gene primers provided the estimates of nucleated cell counts. Method: immunoSEQ multiplex PCR; TCRdb's copy keeps in-frame clones and lacks some. V and J calls and clone size follow that table, whereas D and trimming were derived from the DNA. The sample lists tens of thousands of clones; approximately 91% were seen once. The sequence was collected from a man aged 70-80 years with active or convalescent COVID-19. The sequenced material came from peripheral blood.

The CDR3 DNA reads TGCGCCAGCAGCCAAGGATACGGGACAGGGGGCACTGAAGCTTTCTTT. Its protein is CASSQGYGTGGTEAFF. The rearrangement uses TRBV4-1 and TRBJ1-1, with 11 bases lining up with TRBD1. The CDR3 length is 16 residues. Germline assignment: CDR1 MGHRA and CDR2 YSYEKL. Losses at the gene ends were 1 base for V and 4 bases for J; bases not matched to a gene: 5.